Below, one TCR beta chain is given with its context. As yet, its antigen is unknown. The CDR3 extends over 12 amino acids. Trimming took 1 base from V and 8 from J, leaving 8 bases between them. Germline CDR1 MGHDK, CDR2 SYGVNS. Clones were read by immunoSEQ multiplex PCR, and TCRdb kept only the in-frame ones, dropping some. This table has about 100,000 clones, over 90% appearing once. This entry belongs to a study of siplizumab effects on memory and regulatory T cells. The study's findings and limits: A minor share of alloreactive clones matched unstimulated subsets.

The sequence came from a human donor in good health. V and J are TRBV25-1 and TRBJ1-2; weak D call: TRBD1 (5 bases). The sample comprised Tregs sorted from blood. The CDR3 region has the DNA TGTGCCAGCAGTGAATGGGGCAGCGGCTACACCTTC. Translated, it gives CASSEWGSGYTF.